The 3 T cell receptor beta chains presented below share a single source sample, sequenced in a study of T cell changes during pregnancy in multiple sclerosis. Libraries were prepared by immunoSEQ multiplex PCR; TCRdb keeps only in-frame clonotypes and omits some of them. Of approximately 74,000 clones in the sample, 70% to 90% were seen once. This specimen was peripheral blood, taken before pregnancy. These receptors were obtained from a female donor with multiple sclerosis, enrolled in a pregnancy study.

This chain joins TRBV7-8 and TRBJ1-1; TRBD1 aligns across 7 bases. The CDR3 length is 15 residues. Germline V gene sequence: CDR1 SGHVS, CDR2 FQNEAQ. V lost 4 bases and J lost 5; bases outside the gene matches: 10. The CDR3: CASSSSTGFVTEAFF. CDR3 coding DNA: TGTGCCAGCAGCTCATCGACAGGGTTCGTAACTGAAGCTTTCTTT.

The chain is built from TRBV2 and TRBJ1-1; D may be TRBD1 (6 bases). Trimming took 1 base from V and 8 from J, leaving 17 bases between them. The CDR3 is 15 amino acids. CDR1 SNHLY and CDR2 FYNNEI come from the germline V gene. The CDR3 sequence is CASSEDLVFGQEAFF. CDR3 nucleotides: TGTGCCAGCAGTGAAGACTTGGTATTCGGACAGGAAGCTTTCTTT.

The J gene is TRBJ2-2, the V gene TRBV30; tentative D call: TRBD2 (6 bases). Germline CDR1 GTSNPN, CDR2 SVGIG (reference sequence). Trimming took off 2 bases at V and 5 bases at J, with 9 bases between the two ends. The length of the CDR3 is 13 residues. CDR3: CAWSRGTTGELFF. The CDR3 nucleotides are TGTGCCTGGAGTCGAGGGACTACCGGGGAGCTGTTTTTT.